The rows below give T cell receptor beta chains drawn from one sample of a study of CD8+CD57+ T cells in acquired aplastic anemia. One entry per CDR3 protein results from TCRdb running MiXCR on the reads. The profile shows about 220,000 distinct CDR3 sequences, roughly 35% of them singletons. Sequencing was performed on sorted CD4+, CD8+, or CD8+CD57+ T cells (not recorded which) from PBMCs. The receptors were sampled from a human donor in good health, serving as a control. Each CDR3 is given without its conserved first and last residue. The order of the fields is V gene, J gene, CDR3 protein.

>TRBV11-2|TRBJ1-1
AGSSSRDKGTNTEAF
>TRBV7-9|TRBJ1-1
ASSATGMNTEAF
>TRBV7-8|TRBJ1-5
ASSRRSGTSNQPQH
>TRBV11-1|TRBJ2-7
ASSFKISRADSYEQY
>TRBV12-5|TRBJ2-7
ASGSTRGSRGSYEQY
>TRBV20-1|TRBJ1-2
SARDLRGYGYT
>TRBV29-1|TRBJ1-2
SVGSGSGYT
>TRBV27|TRBJ2-4
ASSRAGTAKNIQY
>TRBV6-1|TRBJ1-2
ASRRSVNYGYT
>TRBV6-1|TRBJ2-7
ASSEAALYYEQY
>TRBV30|TRBJ1-3
AWSRLSGNTIY
>TRBV29-1|TRBJ1-2
SVVNRDGYT
>TRBV5-1|TRBJ2-3
ASSLGASGGTDTQY
>TRBV12-3/TRBV12-4|TRBJ2-1
ASSLVQGNRYVSYNEQF
>TRBV2|TRBJ1-2
ASTTLRRGYGYT
>TRBV29-1|TRBJ1-2
SVDDYYGYT
>TRBV14|TRBJ1-1
ASSQDRYQDPEAF
>TRBV29-1|TRBJ1-2
SVEEKGGTGYT
>TRBV11-1|TRBJ1-4
ASSPGINGGTNEKLF
>TRBV7-9|TRBJ1-2
ASSLTGNLYGYT
>TRBV20-1|TRBJ2-3
SAQREATDTQY
>TRBV7-3|TRBJ2-2
ASSLNTLRAGELF
>TRBV10-3|TRBJ1-6
AISRQPLNSPLH
>TRBV2|TRBJ1-1
ADTAGEKTEAF
>TRBV24-1|TRBJ2-7
ATSEGGSRIYEQY
>TRBV6-1|TRBJ2-1
ASPGLAGDRGNEQF
>TRBV19|TRBJ2-7
ASSIERGSYEQY
>TRBV20-1|TRBJ1-2
SAGRDRGLMNYGYT
>TRBV19|TRBJ1-6
ASSVTGTVRRSPLH
>TRBV24-1|TRBJ2-3
ATSDPRTGGNLNPSTDTQY
>TRBV24-1|TRBJ1-1
ATRGRTGENTEAF
>TRBV2|TRBJ2-3
ASLGQNTDTQY
>TRBV28|TRBJ1-2
ASSLLDYDYT
>TRBV10-1|TRBJ2-3
ASSDGQPTDTQY
>TRBV11-1|TRBJ2-1
ASSFYSSYNEQF
>TRBV10-3|TRBJ1-4
ATSPLGTNEKLF
>TRBV20-1|TRBJ1-2
SARETTGPYYGYT
>TRBV27|TRBJ1-2
ASSPKQGEGYGYT
>TRBV7-9|TRBJ1-6
ASSLVLSGGNSPLH
>TRBV15|TRBJ1-2
ATSQGQGVTNYGYT
>TRBV4-1|TRBJ2-7
VSSQLDMGFVRAEQY
>TRBV5-1|TRBJ2-7
ASSPLGQGAGEQY
>TRBV14|TRBJ2-7
NPDKLNYEQY
>TRBV12-3/TRBV12-4|TRBJ2-1
ASTYAGSRSYEQF
>TRBV12-3/TRBV12-4|TRBJ2-5
ASSSRLAGGETQY
>TRBV12-3/TRBV12-4|TRBJ1-1
ASSWGLSNTEAF
>TRBV11-2|TRBJ2-3
ASSLDDRTSTDTQY
>TRBV29-1|TRBJ1-2
SVDFGTDDYGYT
>TRBV20-1|TRBJ2-5
SARGLAGVGETQY
>TRBV19|TRBJ2-2
ASSTGWDKSGELF
>TRBV24-1|TRBJ2-1
ALRWEGRGEQF
>TRBV20-1|TRBJ1-1
SAREFGGPMNTEAF
>TRBV7-7|TRBJ1-2
ASSLVFETSDYGYT
>TRBV2|TRBJ1-5
ASSESGDQPQH
>TRBV2|TRBJ1-1
ASSEAREAF
>TRBV19|TRBJ2-7
ASSRLAGTGYEQY
>TRBV29-1|TRBJ1-2
SVDITGHYGYT
>TRBV19|TRBJ1-2
ASSSAYWQGVEYGYT
>TRBV19|TRBJ2-7
ASSIGTEQY
>TRBV19|TRBJ1-4
ASSRTGAMETTNEKLF